The rows below give T cell receptor beta chains drawn from one sample of a study of metastatic and nonmetastatic thyroid tumors. TCRdb reassembled clones from the PCR reads with MiXCR. The sample includes under 20,000 clones, 27% seen only once; the top ten take 6.1%. Source material: blood. These receptor sequences come from a female donor with papillary thyroid cancer or a benign thyroid nodule (not recorded which). Some clones in this sample may be carry-over from other donors' samples. Both conserved end residues are part of each CDR3. D genes are given only for firm matches. Rows give clone size only sometimes, using once, few, many, or a class for an expanded clone.

j_call | v_call | d_call | clone_size | cdr3_nt | cdr3_aa
TRBJ1-6 | TRBV6-1 | TRBD1 | large | TGTGCCAGCAGTTTCCAGGGGGCGGATTCACCCCTCCACTTT | CASSFQGADSPLHF
TRBJ1-5 | TRBV2 | TRBD1 | - | TGTGCCAGCAGTGGGGGGACAGGAGCCAGGCCCCAGCATTTT | CASSGGTGARPQHF
TRBJ2-1 | TRBV27 | TRBD2 | medium-sized | TGTGCCAGCAGTCCCCCGGCGGGAGGGCTCAGTGAGCAGTTCTTC | CASSPPAGGLSEQFF
TRBJ1-3 | TRBV4-2 | - | many | TGTGCCAGCAGCCAAGTGTATGGAAACAGGGCTGGAAACACCATATATTTT | CASSQVYGNRAGNTIYF
TRBJ1-6 | TRBV7-3 | - | few | TGTGCCAGCAGCTTAACGGGGGGTTCACCCCTCCACTTT | CASSLTGGSPLHF
TRBJ1-5 | TRBV4-3 | - | - | TGCGCCAGCAGCCAAGACGTCGGCAATCAGCCCCAGCATTTT | CASSQDVGNQPQHF
TRBJ1-1 | TRBV11-2 | - | once | TGTGCCAGCATCCCCGACAGTGCCGGGACTGAAGCTTTCTTT | CASIPDSAGTEAFF
TRBJ1-1 | TRBV5-5 | - | many | TGTGCCAGCAGCTTGGGGGCCCCGGGGGCTGAAGCTTTCTTT | CASSLGAPGAEAFF
TRBJ2-1 | TRBV20-1 | TRBD2 | - | TGCAGTGCTAGAGATGGGAGCGGGAGACCCTACAATGAGCAGTTCTTC | CSARDGSGRPYNEQFF
TRBJ1-6 | TRBV9 | - | - | TGTGCCAGCAGCGTAACTCAGGGAGCGAATTCACCCCTCCACTTT | CASSVTQGANSPLHF
TRBJ2-3 | TRBV27 | - | few | TGTGCCAGCAGTCCTAAGGTGAGGCGCAGGACAGATACGCAGTATTTT | CASSPKVRRRTDTQYF
TRBJ2-3 | TRBV6-1 | TRBD1 | few | TGTGCCAGCAGTGATTTTAGGGGGCATACGCAGTATTTT | CASSDFRGHTQYF
TRBJ1-2 | TRBV4-1 | - | - | TGCGCCAGCAGCCAAGAACAGGGAGATGGCTACACCTTC | CASSQEQGDGYTF
TRBJ2-3 | TRBV11-2 | - | - | TGTGCCAGCAGCTTCGTCCCCACAGATACGCAGTATTTT | CASSFVPTDTQYF
TRBJ2-3 | TRBV12-3/TRBV12-4 | - | few | TGTGCCAGCAGTTTTGGTGGGACCCCCACAGATACGCAGTATTTT | CASSFGGTPTDTQYF